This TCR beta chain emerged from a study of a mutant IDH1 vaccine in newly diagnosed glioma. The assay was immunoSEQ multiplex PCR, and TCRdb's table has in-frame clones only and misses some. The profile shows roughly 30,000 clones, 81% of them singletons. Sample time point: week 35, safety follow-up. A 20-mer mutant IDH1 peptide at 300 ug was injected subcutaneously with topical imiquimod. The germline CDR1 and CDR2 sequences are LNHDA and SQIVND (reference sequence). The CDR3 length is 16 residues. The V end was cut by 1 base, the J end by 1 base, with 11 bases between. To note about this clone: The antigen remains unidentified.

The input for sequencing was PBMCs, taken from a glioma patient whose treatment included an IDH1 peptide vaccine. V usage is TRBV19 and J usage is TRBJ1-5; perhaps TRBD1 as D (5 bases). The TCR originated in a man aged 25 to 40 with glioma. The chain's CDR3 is CASSIVGDYSNQPQHF. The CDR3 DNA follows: TGTGCCAGTAGTATAGTTGGGGACTACAGCAATCAGCCCCAGCATTTT.